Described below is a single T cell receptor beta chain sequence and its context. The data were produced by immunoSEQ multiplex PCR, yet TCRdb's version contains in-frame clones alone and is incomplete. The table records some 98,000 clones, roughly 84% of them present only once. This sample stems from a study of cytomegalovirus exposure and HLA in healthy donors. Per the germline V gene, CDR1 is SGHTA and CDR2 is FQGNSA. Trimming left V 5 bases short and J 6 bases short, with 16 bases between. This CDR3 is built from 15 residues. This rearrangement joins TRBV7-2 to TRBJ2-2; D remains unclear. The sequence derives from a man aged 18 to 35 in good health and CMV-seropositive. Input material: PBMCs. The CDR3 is CASSLKLSVSGELFF. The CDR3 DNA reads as TGTGCCAGCAGCCTAAAACTGAGCGTGTCCGGGGAGCTGTTTTTT.